Sequencing of this T cell receptor (beta chain) was carried out in a study of T cell responses to AZD1222 COVID-19 vaccine. Clones were read by immunoSEQ multiplex PCR, and TCRdb kept only the in-frame ones, dropping some. The sample yields about 160,000 clones, approximately 90% seen once. This material consisted of peripheral blood, taken on day 0 of AZD1222 vaccination. The receptor's source is an adult in good health.

This CDR3 is CASRTPRSSTGELFF. The CDR3 DNA reads as TGTGCCAGCAGGACCCCGCGCAGTAGTACCGGGGAGCTGTTTTTT. The chain employs TRBV6-6 and TRBJ2-2; D is unclear. The V gene's germline CDR1 is MNHNY and CDR2 SVGAGI (reference sequence). There are 15 residues in the CDR3. V shed 6 bases and J shed 5 bases, with 16 bases lying between them.